This entry lists 15 T cell receptor beta chains sequenced from one sample in a study of molecular identifiers for immune sequencing clone quantification. TCRdb ran MiXCR on the PCR reads and lists one entry per CDR3 protein. The table lists under 650,000 distinct CDR3 sequences, 20% of them singletons. The specimen was naive CD8+ T cells from blood, with Jurkat cell RNA spiked in. The subset here: FACS-sorted CD8+CD4-CCR7+CD45RA+ naive T cells. Receptors were obtained from a human donor in good health. Some libraries in this study had Jurkat cell RNA spiked in.

The sample holds many counts of this clonotype. The chain uses TRBV6-5 and TRBJ1-1, with D unclear. This CDR3 spans 13 amino acids. V was trimmed by 6 bases and J by 10 bases, leaving 18 bases between them. Germline V gives CDR1 MNHEY, CDR2 SVGAGI. CDR3 residues: CASRPGDWEAAFF. For the CDR3, the DNA is TGTGCCAGCAGACCAGGAGACTGGGAGGCAGCTTTCTTT.

The rearrangement links TRBV27 to TRBJ2-6; D unclear. The length of the CDR3 is 14 residues. Trimming cost V 8 bases and J 2 bases, with 10 bases left between them. Per germline, CDR1 MNHEY and CDR2 SMNVEV (reference sequence). CDR3: CASGHNPGANVLTF. Here the CDR3 DNA reads TGTGCCAGCGGCCACAACCCTGGGGCCAACGTCCTGACTTTC.

The CDR3, as DNA: TGTGCCAGCAGCCAACTAGCGGGAGAGCGGGGGGATACGCAGTATTTT. Translated: CASSQLAGERGDTQYF. The chain links TRBV14 to TRBJ2-3, with 10 bases aligning to TRBD2. The germline gives CDR1 SGHDN, CDR2 FVKESK. J was trimmed by 6 bases and V by 2 bases; bases with no gene match: 8. The CDR3 extends over 16 amino acids.

This clonotype is a singleton in its sample. This clone may be a read error of a much larger clone one base away. The V and J genes are TRBV4-3 and TRBJ1-4; 8 bases match TRBD1. The CDR3 totals 17 residues. With 4 bases clipped from V and 5 bases from J, the junction kept 12 bases outside the gene matches. Per the germline V gene, CDR1 is LGHNA and CDR2 is YSLEER. The CDR3 DNA follows: TGCGCCAGCAGCCGCCTACCCGGGACAGGAGCAAATGAAAAACTGTTTTTT. Amino acids: CASSRLPGTGANEKLFF.

This clonotype was counted ten times or more. The CDR3 coding sequence is TGTGCCAGCAGTTACTTCGATTCGGGGGCGGGGGGTCAGCCCCAGCATTTT. Translating it yields CASSYFDSGAGGQPQHF. The chain uses TRBV6-2 or TRBV6-3 and TRBJ1-5, with a weak D call TRBD1 (6 bases). Trimming removed 1 base at V and 6 bases at J, with 19 bases between. CDR1 is MNHEY, CDR2 SVGEGT, per germline. The CDR3 totals 17 residues.

As concerns this clonotype: Given a much more abundant clone one base away, this may be a read error. Here the CDR3 reads CASSQEGQINNNQPQHF. CDR3 DNA sequence: TGCGCCAGCAGCCAAGAGGGACAGATAAATAACAATCAGCCCCAGCATTTT. J is TRBJ1-5 and V is TRBV4-1; the match to TRBD1 covers 7 bases. Looked up from germline, CDR1 is MGHRA and CDR2 is YSYEKL. This CDR3 comprises 17 residues. With 0 bases clipped from V and 3 bases from J, the junction kept 8 bases outside the gene matches.

About this clonotype: Possible read error: a much larger clone is one base away. The chain couples TRBV7-8 to TRBJ1-5; the D is unclear. CDR1 and CDR2 (germline): SGHVS, FQNEAQ. This CDR3 is 15 amino acids long. The CDR3 DNA reads as TGTGCCAGCAGCTTAGGTAGGGATAGCAGTCAGCCCCAGCATTTT. This translates into CASSLGRDSSQPQHF.

Many counts were recorded for this clonotype. This sequence joins TRBV7-9 and TRBJ2-7, with D possibly matching TRBD1 (7 bases). Per the germline V gene, CDR1 is SEHNR and CDR2 is FQNEAQ (reference sequence). This CDR3 contains 16 residues. Trimming pared 4 bases from V and 1 base from J, leaving 17 bases between. In nucleotides, the CDR3 is TGTGCCAGCAGCTCGCGGGACAGTCGAATATCCTACGAGCAGTACTTC. This translates into CASSSRDSRISYEQYF.

A remark on this clonotype: The conserved phenylalanine or tryptophan normally closing the CDR3 is absent here, so this likely arose from a read error. The V and J genes are TRBV5-1 and TRBJ1-4, with TRBD1 identical over 7 bases. Losses at the gene ends were 4 bases for V and 7 bases for J; bases not matched to a gene: 7. Germline loops: CDR1 SGHRS, CDR2 YFSETQ. This CDR3 is 14 amino acids long. CDR3 loop: CASSEWTGSEKLFL. In nucleotides, the CDR3 is TGCGCCAGCAGCGAGTGGACAGGAAGTGAAAAACTGTTTTTA.

This clonotype was seen many times. The chain combines TRBV29-1 with TRBJ2-2; D gene ambiguous. Germline loops: CDR1 SQVTM, CDR2 ANQGSEA. This CDR3 has 13 residues. With 7 bases removed from V and 1 base from J, the gap between germline ends came to 10 bases. The CDR3 protein is CSAEKENTGELFF. The CDR3 DNA sequence: TGCAGCGCCGAGAAGGAGAACACCGGGGAGCTGTTTTTT.

This clonotype has a count of ten or more. This rearrangement joins TRBV29-1 to TRBJ2-3; D not certain. Germline loops: CDR1 SQVTM, CDR2 ANQGSEA. V was trimmed by 4 bases and J by 1 base, leaving 12 bases between them. CDR3 length: 14 amino acids. For the CDR3, the DNA is TGCAGCGTTGTCCCCGATATTCGCACAGATACGCAGTATTTT. This sequence encodes CSVVPDIRTDTQYF.

Ten or more counts support this clonotype. J is TRBJ2-3 and V is TRBV19; TRBD1 aligns across 8 bases. This CDR3 spans 14 amino acids. V lost 7 bases and J lost 1; bases outside the gene matches: 4. Germline CDR1 is LNHDA and CDR2 is SQIVND (reference sequence). CDR3 region: CASKTGVGTDTQYF. CDR3 bases: TGTGCCAGTAAGACAGGGGTAGGCACAGATACGCAGTATTTT. The complete variable domain, with remaining parts taken from reference TRBV19 and TRBJ2-3, reads DGGITQSPKYLFRKEGQNVTLSCEQNLNHDAMYWYRQDPGQGLRLIYYSQIVNDFQKGDIAEGYSVSREKKESFPLTVTSAQKNPTAFYLCASKTGVGTDTQYFGPGTRLTVL.

This clonotype has a handful of counts. The chain links TRBV20-1 to TRBJ2-7, with 7 bases aligning to TRBD2. The trim removed 3 bases at V and 0 bases at J, leaving 11 bases unmatched. From germline, CDR1 is DFQATT and CDR2 SNEGSKA (reference sequence). The CDR3 consists of 16 residues. CDR3 amino acids: CSASVPGLEGSYEQYF. The CDR3 DNA follows: TGCAGTGCTAGTGTCCCCGGACTAGAGGGCTCCTACGAGCAGTACTTC.

The V gene is TRBV12-3 or TRBV12-4, the J gene TRBJ2-7, with D perhaps given as TRBD1 or TRBD2 (8 bases each). V was cut by 1 base and J by 6 bases, with 25 bases left in between. The CDR3 is made up of 18 amino acids. CDR3 region: CASSLGHRGSGSRGEQYF. The CDR3 nucleotides are TGTGCCAGCAGTTTAGGCCACAGGGGGAGCGGGAGTCGTGGCGAGCAGTACTTC.

This clonotype has ten or more counts. This sequence joins TRBV29-1 and TRBJ2-1; D is undetermined. Germline V CDR1 and CDR2: SQVTM, ANQGSEA. The V and J ends lost 7 bases and 8 bases respectively, with 21 bases between them. The CDR3 extends over 14 amino acids. This chain's CDR3 is CSAPEPRGFHEQFF. CDR3 DNA sequence: TGCAGCGCGCCAGAGCCCCGCGGTTTCCATGAGCAGTTCTTC.